These 16 T cell receptor beta chains originate from one sample sequenced in a study of T cell repertoires in cytomegalovirus infection. What these receptors recognize is not known. Each CDR3 protein is one row after TCRdb ran MiXCR on the reads. The table lists under 450,000 distinct CDR3 sequences, about a third of them singletons. The input for sequencing was cultured PBMCs, taken from culture after CMV antigen stimulation. These TCRs come from a human donor in good health (CMV status not recorded). Some clones in this sample may be carry-over from other donors' samples.

In the case of this clonotype: Germline and junction disagree at one end, which may indicate a read error. V usage is TRBV19 and J usage is TRBJ1-2, with D unclear. Germline CDR1 reads LNHDA; CDR2 reads SQIVND (reference sequence). The CDR3 runs to 16 residues. The CDR3 sequence: CASSMGQQALSYDYTF. The CDR3 DNA is TGTGCCAGTAGTATGGGCCAGCAAGCACTCTCATATGACTACACCTTC.

The chain carries TRBV7-2 and TRBJ1-1; possible D gene TRBD1, 5 bases. The CDR3 is made up of 15 amino acids. The germline gives CDR1 SGHTA, CDR2 FQGNSA. V lost 6 bases, J lost 2 bases, and 16 bases lay in between. The DNA of the CDR3 is TGTGCCAGCAGACCTTATGGGGCTTTAAACACTGAAGCTTTCTTT. Translated, it gives CASRPYGALNTEAFF.

This clonotype showed up many times. This chain links TRBV7-2 with TRBJ2-3, with TRBD2 as a possible D gene (6 bases). This CDR3 has 17 amino acids. Germline-derived CDR1 and CDR2 are SGHTA and FQGNSA. Trimming shortened V by 4 bases and J by 0 bases, and 17 bases separated the two germline ends. The CDR3 DNA follows: TGTGCCAGCAGCTCTTTATCGCGGGGATCGAGCACAGATACGCAGTATTTT. This gives the protein CASSSLSRGSSTDTQYF.

There are many counts of this clonotype. This rearrangement joins TRBV6-1 to TRBJ2-1, with TRBD1 identical over 11 bases. The CDR3 totals 16 residues. V lost 5 bases, J lost 6 bases, and 9 bases stayed unmatched. Germline values: CDR1 MNHNS, CDR2 SASEGT. CDR3 nucleotides: TGTGCCAGCAGTCGCCATACCGGGACAGGGGGCAATGAGCAGTTCTTC. Its protein product is CASSRHTGTGGNEQFF.

This chain links TRBV20-1 with TRBJ2-1; D possibly uses TRBD1 or TRBD2 (5 bases each). Trimming pared 2 bases from V and 10 bases from J, leaving 24 bases between. The CDR3 is 16 residues long. From germline, CDR1 is DFQATT and CDR2 SNEGSKA (reference sequence). The CDR3 is CSARSRGPATLIEQFF. The CDR3 bases are TGCAGTGCTAGAAGTCGGGGACCCGCGACTTTAATCGAGCAGTTCTTC.

V gene TRBV28 combines with J gene TRBJ2-2; tentative D call: TRBD1 (6 bases). CDR1 is MDHEN and CDR2 is SYDVKM in the germline V gene. With 8 bases removed from V and 2 bases from J, the gap between germline ends came to 12 bases. The CDR3 consists of 14 residues. In nucleotides, the CDR3 is TGTGCCAGCGTCCGTGGGGGCAACACCGGGGAGCTGTTTTTT. Its protein product is CASVRGGNTGELFF.

This clonotype has more than one count but fewer than ten. In nucleotides, the CDR3 is TGTGCCAGCAGCCCTTCCCGGAACACAGATACGCAGTATTTT. It yields the protein CASSPSRNTDTQYF. The chain recombines TRBV7-2 with TRBJ2-3; D gene unclear. Trimming removed 5 bases at V and 2 bases at J, with 11 bases between. Per germline, CDR1 SGHTA and CDR2 FQGNSA. This CDR3 region has 14 residues.

The genes are TRBV28 and TRBJ1-3; the D is unclear. CDR3 size: 19 residues. CDR1 MDHEN and CDR2 SYDVKM come from the germline V gene. Trimming stripped 1 base from V and 0 bases from J, with 19 bases between. CDR3 in DNA: TGTGCCAGCAGTTTATTGAGGCGGCCCCCCGTCCTCTCTGGAAACACCATATATTTT. Its protein product is CASSLLRRPPVLSGNTIYF. Together with reference TRBV28 and TRBJ1-3, the CDR3 gives the full variable domain: DVKVTQSSRYLVKRTGEKVFLECVQDMDHENMFWYRQDPGLGLRLIYFSYDVKMKEKGDIPEGYSVSREKKERFSLILESASTNQTSMYLCASSLLRRPPVLSGNTIYFGEGSWLTVV.

The chain recombines TRBV2 with TRBJ2-1; 12 bases are shared with TRBD2. The germline gives CDR1 SNHLY, CDR2 FYNNEI. CDR3 length: 18 residues. J gave up 8 bases and V 4 bases, and 15 bases lay outside the gene matches. CDR3 DNA: TGTGCCAGCAGTGTGTCGGCTAGCGGGAGGGCCATTGACCATGAGCAGTTCTTC. Its protein is CASSVSASGRAIDHEQFF.

This clonotype appeared a few times. The chain links TRBV6-1 to TRBJ2-3, with TRBD2 identical over 7 bases. From germline, CDR1 is MNHNS and CDR2 SASEGT. The V and J ends lost 6 bases and 3 bases, in that order; junction bases with no gene match: 12. The CDR3 is 16 amino acids. CDR3 loop: CASSKGSGGDTDTQYF. The CDR3 region has the DNA TGTGCCAGCAGCAAGGGTTCTGGGGGGGATACAGATACGCAGTATTTT.

This rearrangement joins TRBV7-9 to TRBJ1-4; D unclear. The V and J ends lost 1 base and 6 bases respectively, with 3 bases between them. CDR1 SEHNR and CDR2 FQNEAQ come from the germline V gene (reference sequence). The CDR3 contains 12 residues. CDR3 sequence (DNA): TGTGCCAGCAGCTTAGAGGATGAAAAACTGTTTTTT. This translates into CASSLEDEKLFF. The full variable domain, its missing parts supplied by reference TRBV7-9 and TRBJ1-4, is DTGVSQNPRHKITKRGQNVTFRCDPISEHNRLYWYRQTLGQGPEFLTYFQNEAQLEKSRLLSDRFSAERPKGSFSTLEIQRTEQGDSAMYLCASSLEDEKLFFGSGTQLSVL.

The table lists this clonotype with a few counts. The chain employs TRBV7-9 and TRBJ2-2, with TRBD1 matching 8 bases. Germline V gives CDR1 SEHNR, CDR2 FQNEAQ (reference sequence). V dropped 5 bases and J dropped 0; count of bases not matched to a gene: 14. The CDR3 has 19 residues. CDR3 nucleotide sequence: TGTGCCAGCAGCCCCCGGGGGCGGACAGGGCGAACGAACACCGGGGAGCTGTTTTTT. The encoded protein is CASSPRGRTGRTNTGELFF.

The rearrangement links TRBV19 to TRBJ2-7; the D gene is possibly TRBD2 (5 bases). This CDR3 has 13 amino acids. Trimming took 5 bases from V and 7 from J, leaving 15 bases between them. Germline loops: CDR1 LNHDA, CDR2 SQIVND (reference sequence). The CDR3 region is CASSVGGPREQYF. The CDR3 nucleotides are TGTGCCAGTAGTGTCGGAGGCCCCCGGGAGCAGTACTTC. The variable domain in full, completed from reference TRBV19 and TRBJ2-7, reads DGGITQSPKYLFRKEGQNVTLSCEQNLNHDAMYWYRQDPGQGLRLIYYSQIVNDFQKGDIAEGYSVSREKKESFPLTVTSAQKNPTAFYLCASSVGGPREQYFGPGTRLTVT.

This clonotype appeared a single time. V is TRBV12-3 or TRBV12-4 and J is TRBJ2-1; 13 nucleotides align to TRBD2. V gave up 6 bases and J gave up 9 bases; unmatched junction bases: 14. The CDR3 spans 17 residues. The CDR3 here is CASRMTSGRLWSVEQFF. The CDR3, as DNA: TGTGCCAGCAGGATGACTAGCGGGAGGTTATGGTCGGTTGAGCAGTTCTTC.

The CDR3 nucleotides are TGTGCCAGCAGTTTATCAGCGACTAGCGACTACAATGAGCAGTTCTTC. Translated, it gives CASSLSATSDYNEQFF. This chain uses TRBV28 with TRBJ2-1; 8 positions match TRBD2. The germline V gene has CDR1 MDHEN and CDR2 SYDVKM. The V segment lost 1 base and the J segment 3 bases; nucleotides outside the gene matches: 5. This CDR3 comprises 16 residues.

This clonotype was seen a single time. The genes are TRBV4-1 and TRBJ1-1; D ambiguous. The CDR3 totals 14 residues. Germline CDR1 is MGHRA and CDR2 is YSYEKL. Trimming removed 0 bases at V and 6 bases at J, with 11 bases between. CDR3 protein: CASSQEIASPEAFF. The CDR3 DNA reads TGCGCCAGCAGCCAAGAGATAGCTTCCCCTGAAGCTTTCTTT.